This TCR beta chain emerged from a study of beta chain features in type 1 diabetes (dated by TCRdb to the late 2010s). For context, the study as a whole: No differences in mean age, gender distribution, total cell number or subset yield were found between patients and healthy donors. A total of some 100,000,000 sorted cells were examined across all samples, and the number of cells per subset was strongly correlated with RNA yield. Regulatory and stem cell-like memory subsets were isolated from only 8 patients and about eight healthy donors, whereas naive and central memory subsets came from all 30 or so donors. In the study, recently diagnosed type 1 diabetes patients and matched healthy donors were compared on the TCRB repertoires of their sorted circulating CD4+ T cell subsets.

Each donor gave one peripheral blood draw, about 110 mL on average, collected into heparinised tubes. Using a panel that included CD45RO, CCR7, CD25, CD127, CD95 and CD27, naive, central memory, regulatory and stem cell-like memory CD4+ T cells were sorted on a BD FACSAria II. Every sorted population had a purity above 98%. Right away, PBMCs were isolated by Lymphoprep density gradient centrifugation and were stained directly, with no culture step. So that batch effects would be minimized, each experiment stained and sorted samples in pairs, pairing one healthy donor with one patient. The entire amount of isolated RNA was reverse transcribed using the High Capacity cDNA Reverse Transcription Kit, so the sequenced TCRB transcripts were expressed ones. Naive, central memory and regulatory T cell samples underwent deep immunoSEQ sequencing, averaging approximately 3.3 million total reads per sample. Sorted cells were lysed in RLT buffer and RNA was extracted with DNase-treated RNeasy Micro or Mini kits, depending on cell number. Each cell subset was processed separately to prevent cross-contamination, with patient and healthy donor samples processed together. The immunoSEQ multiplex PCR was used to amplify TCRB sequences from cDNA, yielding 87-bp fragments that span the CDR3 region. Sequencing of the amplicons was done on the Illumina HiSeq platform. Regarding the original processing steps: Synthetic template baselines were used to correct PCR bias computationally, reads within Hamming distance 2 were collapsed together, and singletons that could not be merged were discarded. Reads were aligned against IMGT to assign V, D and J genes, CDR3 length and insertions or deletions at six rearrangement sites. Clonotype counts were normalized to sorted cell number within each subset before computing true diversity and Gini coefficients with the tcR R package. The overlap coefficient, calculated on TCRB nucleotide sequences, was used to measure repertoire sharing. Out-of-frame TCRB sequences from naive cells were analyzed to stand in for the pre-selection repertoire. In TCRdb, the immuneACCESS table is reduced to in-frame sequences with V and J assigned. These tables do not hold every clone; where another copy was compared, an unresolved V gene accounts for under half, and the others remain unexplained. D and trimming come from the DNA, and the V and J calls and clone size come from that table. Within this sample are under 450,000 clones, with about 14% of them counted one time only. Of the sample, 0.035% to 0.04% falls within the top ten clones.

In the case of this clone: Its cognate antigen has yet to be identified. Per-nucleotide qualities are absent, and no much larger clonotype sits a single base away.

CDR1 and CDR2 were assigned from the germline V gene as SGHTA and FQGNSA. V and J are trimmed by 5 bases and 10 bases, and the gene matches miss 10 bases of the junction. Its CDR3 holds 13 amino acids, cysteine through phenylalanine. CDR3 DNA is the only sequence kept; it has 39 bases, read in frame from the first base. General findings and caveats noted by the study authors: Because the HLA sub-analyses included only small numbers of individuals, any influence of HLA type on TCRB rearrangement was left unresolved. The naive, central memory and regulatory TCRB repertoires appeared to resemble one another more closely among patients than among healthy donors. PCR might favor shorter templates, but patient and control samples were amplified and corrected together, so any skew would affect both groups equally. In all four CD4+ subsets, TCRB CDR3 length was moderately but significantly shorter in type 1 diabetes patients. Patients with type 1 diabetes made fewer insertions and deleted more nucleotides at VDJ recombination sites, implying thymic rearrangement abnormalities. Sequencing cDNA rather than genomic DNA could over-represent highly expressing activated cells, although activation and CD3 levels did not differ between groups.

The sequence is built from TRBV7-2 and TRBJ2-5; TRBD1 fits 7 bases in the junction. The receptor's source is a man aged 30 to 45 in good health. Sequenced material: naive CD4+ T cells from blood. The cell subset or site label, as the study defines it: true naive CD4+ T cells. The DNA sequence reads TGTGCCAGCAGCCAAAATGGGGGACAGAACCAGTACTTC. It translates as CASSQNGGQNQYF.